The following is a TCR beta chain sequence with its context. Its binding antigen is unknown. Base quality data are lacking; no much larger clone is found one base away. TCRbeta CDR3 regions were amplified from genomic DNA by means of the immunoSEQ Assay, a bias-controlled multiplex PCR. The paper's processing steps were these. The number of nucleated cells in each sample was estimated from the amplification of reference gene primers within the assay. Sequence reads were collapsed and filtered to measure the absolute abundance of every unique TCRbeta CDR3 rearrangement. For each sample, productive Simpson clonality was calculated by taking the square root of Simpson's diversity index across productive rearrangements. Sourced from immuneACCESS, this table was stored by TCRdb with only in-frame sequences that have V and J called. A share of the clones is absent; for the studies checked, an unresolved V gene accounts for under half, and the remainder has no known explanation. Clone size and V and J calls were adopted from that table, with D and trimming inferred from the DNA. The sample table records about 500,000 clones; less than 90% of these occur just once. The ten largest clonotypes hold 7.5% to 9% of the sample.

The data originate from a study of blood T cell repertoires in COVID-19 (dated by TCRdb to the early 2020s). With respect to the entire study: Samples covering the acute and convalescent phases of COVID-19 were provided by collaborators in the United States, Italy and Spain. The prospective study material was composed of cDNA or gDNA derived from T cells, B-cell-depleted T cells, or PBMCs. Deeply sampled blood TCRbeta repertoires from subjects exposed to, actively infected with, or recovered from COVID-19 were included in the dataset. A freely available public database, intended as a resource for researchers studying the immune response to SARS-CoV-2, is where the repertoires were released. The samples were drawn from two sources: the first 160 participants of the ongoing ImmuneRACE study, and approximately 1,300 subjects contributed by 6 global collaborators. Sample metadata almost always included a de-identified subject ID, COVID-19 status, age in years and sex. HLA class I and class II types, where available, came from metadata supplied by the sample provider rather than from assay-based typing.

Study-wide conclusions, independent of this receptor: The amount of clinical and demographic metadata varied by source and participant and was provided uncurated.

At one collaborating source in Seattle, patients were enrolled during active infection and were followed longitudinally through the course of disease. Each collaborating institution followed its own protocols to collect whole blood in K2EDTA tubes. For TCRbeta analysis, collaborators shipped samples as frozen whole blood, isolated PBMCs, or DNA extracted from either of those sample types. There are 14 amino acids in the CDR3, from cysteine to phenylalanine inclusive. Solely the CDR3 DNA is kept, with 42 bases framed from the first base. CDR1 and CDR2, looked up from the germline V gene, are MNHEY and SVGAGI. Trimming takes 10 bases off V and 3 bases off J; junction bases not matched to a gene: 10.

The rearranged chain carries TRBV6-5 and TRBJ1-2, with 8 bases aligning to TRBD1. The sequence came from a woman in her forties or fifties with COVID-19, enrolled during active disease. Sequencing was done on a sample of peripheral blood. Here the CDR3 is given as CATGSTGGDYGYTF. The DNA reads as follows: TGTGCCACCGGAAGTACAGGGGGTGACTATGGCTACACCTTC.